The sequence of this TCR beta chain was determined in a study of breast tumors, draining lymph nodes, adjacent tissues. Study-level points and caveats: Tumor repertoires ranked between lymph nodes and nontumor tissue in diversity, with V and J gene preferences.

One entry per CDR3 protein, called by TCRdb with MiXCR from the multiplex PCR reads. The table includes approximately 200,000 distinct CDR3 sequences, 30% to 40% detected once. Of note for this clonotype: Its antigen is undetermined. Relative to the germline gene, one junction end is altered; a read error may explain this.

Germline assignment: CDR1 SGHTA and CDR2 FQGNSA. CDR3 size: 14 residues. Axillary draining lymph nodes of breast cancer patients supplied the node samples. The rearrangement links TRBV7-2 to TRBJ2-1, with 12 bases lining up with TRBD2. This sequence was found in a female donor with breast cancer. Some clones in this sample may be carry-over from other donors' samples. Sequenced material: axillary lymph node tissue. The CDR3 sequence is CASLLAGGYNEQFF. The CDR3 coding sequence is TGTGCCAGCCTACTAGCGGGAGGTTACAATGAGCAATTCTTC.